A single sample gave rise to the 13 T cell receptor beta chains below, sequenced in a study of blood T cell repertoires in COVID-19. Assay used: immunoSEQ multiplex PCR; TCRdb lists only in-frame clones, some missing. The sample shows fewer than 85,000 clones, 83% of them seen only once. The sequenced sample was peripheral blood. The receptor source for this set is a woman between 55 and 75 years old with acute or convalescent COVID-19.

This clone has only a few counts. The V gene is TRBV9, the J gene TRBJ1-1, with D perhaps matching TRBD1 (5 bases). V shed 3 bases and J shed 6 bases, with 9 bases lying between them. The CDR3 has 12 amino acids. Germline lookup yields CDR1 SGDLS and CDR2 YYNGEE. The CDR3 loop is CASSAQGAEAFF. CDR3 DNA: TGTGCCAGCAGCGCCCAGGGTGCTGAAGCTTTCTTT.

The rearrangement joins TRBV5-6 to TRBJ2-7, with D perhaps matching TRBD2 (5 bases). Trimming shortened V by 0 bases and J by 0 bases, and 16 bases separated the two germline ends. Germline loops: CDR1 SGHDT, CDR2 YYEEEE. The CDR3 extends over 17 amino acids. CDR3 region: CASSLGELRLSSYEQYF. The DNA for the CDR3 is TGTGCCAGCAGCTTGGGGGAGTTACGTTTAAGCTCCTACGAGCAGTACTTC.

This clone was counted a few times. The chain's CDR3 is CAIYQPQHF. In DNA, the CDR3 is TGTGCCATCTATCAGCCCCAGCATTTT. The chain recombines TRBV9 with TRBJ1-5; D gene unclear. V lost 9 bases and J lost 5, with 3 bases in between. The CDR3 runs 9 residues. Germline lookup yields CDR1 SGDLS and CDR2 YYNGEE.

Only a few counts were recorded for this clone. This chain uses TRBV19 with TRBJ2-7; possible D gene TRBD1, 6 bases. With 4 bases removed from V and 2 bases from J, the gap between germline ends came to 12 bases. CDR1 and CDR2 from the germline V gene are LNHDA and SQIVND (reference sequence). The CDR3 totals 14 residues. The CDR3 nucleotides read TGTGCCAGTAGTAGTCACAGGGTACCCTACGAGCAGTACTTC. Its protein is CASSSHRVPYEQYF.

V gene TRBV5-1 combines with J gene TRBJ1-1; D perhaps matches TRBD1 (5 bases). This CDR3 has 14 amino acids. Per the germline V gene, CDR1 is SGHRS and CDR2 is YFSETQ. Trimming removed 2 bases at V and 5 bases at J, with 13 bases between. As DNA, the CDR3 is TGCGCCAGCAGCTTCCTTTTGGGGGGGACTGAAGCTTTCTTT. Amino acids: CASSFLLGGTEAFF.

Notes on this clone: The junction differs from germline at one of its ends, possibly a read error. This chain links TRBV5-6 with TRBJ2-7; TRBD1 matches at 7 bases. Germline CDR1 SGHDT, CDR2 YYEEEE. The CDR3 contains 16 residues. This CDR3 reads CASSPRWGQKSSEQYF. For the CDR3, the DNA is TGTGCCAGCAGCCCCCGTTGGGGACAGAAATCCTCCGAGCAGTACTTC.

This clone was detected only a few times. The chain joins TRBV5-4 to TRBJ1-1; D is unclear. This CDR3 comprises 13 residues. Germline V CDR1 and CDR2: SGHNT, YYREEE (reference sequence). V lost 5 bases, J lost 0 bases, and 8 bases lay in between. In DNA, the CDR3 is TGTGCCAGCAGGGCCGGGATGAACACTGAAGCTTTCTTT. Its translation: CASRAGMNTEAFF.

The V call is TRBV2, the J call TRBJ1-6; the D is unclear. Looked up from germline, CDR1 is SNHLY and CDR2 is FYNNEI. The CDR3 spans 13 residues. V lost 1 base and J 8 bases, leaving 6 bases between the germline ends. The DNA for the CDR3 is TGTGCCAGCAGTGAAGGGAGGTATTCACCCCTCCACTTT. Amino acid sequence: CASSEGRYSPLHF.

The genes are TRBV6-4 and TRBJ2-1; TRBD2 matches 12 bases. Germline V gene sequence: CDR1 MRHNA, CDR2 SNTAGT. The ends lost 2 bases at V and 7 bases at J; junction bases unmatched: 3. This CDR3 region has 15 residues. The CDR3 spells CASSDTSGGSNEQFF. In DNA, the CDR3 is TGTGCCAGCAGTGACACTAGCGGGGGGTCAAATGAGCAGTTCTTC.

For the CDR3, the DNA is TGTGCCAGCAGCCAAGATTTGTGGCAGGGATCGAGCTACGAGCAGTACTTC. This gives the protein CASSQDLWQGSSYEQYF. The chain employs TRBV3-1 (or the pseudogene TRBV3-2) and TRBJ2-7; a possible D gene is TRBD1 (5 bases). Germline CDR1 LGHDT, CDR2 YNNKEL (reference sequence). The CDR3 loop spans 17 amino acids. V was trimmed by 0 bases and J by 3 bases, leaving 18 bases between them.

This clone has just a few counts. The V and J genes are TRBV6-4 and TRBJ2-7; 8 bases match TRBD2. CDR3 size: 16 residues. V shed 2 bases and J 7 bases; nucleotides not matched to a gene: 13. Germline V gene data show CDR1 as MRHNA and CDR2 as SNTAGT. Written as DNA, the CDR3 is TGTGCCAGCAGTGACCGGGGGGGCGCGGACGTGCGGGAGCAGTACTTC. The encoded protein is CASSDRGGADVREQYF.

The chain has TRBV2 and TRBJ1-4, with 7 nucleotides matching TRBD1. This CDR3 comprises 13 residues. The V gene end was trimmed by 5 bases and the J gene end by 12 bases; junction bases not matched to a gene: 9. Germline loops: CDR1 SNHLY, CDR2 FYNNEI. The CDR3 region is CASSTIRDSELFF. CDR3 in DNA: TGTGCCAGCAGTACTATACGGGACAGTGAACTGTTTTTT.

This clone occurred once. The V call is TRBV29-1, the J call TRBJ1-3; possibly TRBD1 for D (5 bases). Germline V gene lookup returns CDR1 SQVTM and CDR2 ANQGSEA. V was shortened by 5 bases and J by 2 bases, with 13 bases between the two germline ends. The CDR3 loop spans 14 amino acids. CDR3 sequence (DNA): TGCAGCGTTTTGGCAGGGAAAACTGGAAACACCATATATTTT. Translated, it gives CSVLAGKTGNTIYF.